Listed here are 13 T cell receptor beta chains from one sample, sequenced in a study of T cell responses to AZD1222 COVID-19 vaccine. Some clones are missing from TCRdb's copy, which holds only in-frame ones; the method was immunoSEQ multiplex PCR. The sample contains fewer than 300,000 clones, about 92% of which appear only once. Sequencing used peripheral blood, obtained on day 0 of AZD1222 vaccination. Every receptor here comes from an adult in good health.

The chain recombines TRBV9 with TRBJ2-1, with D uncertain. Between the trimmed V and J ends, which lost 0 bases and 10 bases, there was a span of 14 bases. The length of the CDR3 is 14 residues. Germline assignment: CDR1 SGDLS and CDR2 YYNGEE. The DNA of the CDR3 is TGTGCCAGCAGCGTAGAAGGGCGGAGTCAGGAGCAGTTCTTC. Its protein is CASSVEGRSQEQFF.

J is TRBJ2-7 and V is TRBV20-1; 9 bases line up with TRBD1. The J segment lost 5 bases and the V segment lost 5 bases, leaving 1 base of the junction unmatched. CDR1 is DFQATT and CDR2 is SNEGSKA in the germline V gene (reference sequence). This CDR3 region has 11 residues. The CDR3 DNA reads as TGCAGTGCTTGGGACAGGGACGAGCAGTACTTC. As protein: CSAWDRDEQYF.

The chain uses TRBV4-1 and TRBJ2-1; D gene uncertain. The CDR3 extends over 15 amino acids. Trimming stripped 1 base from V and 2 bases from J, with 9 bases between. Germline CDR1 is MGHRA and CDR2 is YSYEKL. CDR3 DNA: TGCGCCAGCAGCCAAGGGGCGCGGCCCTACAATGAGCAGTTCTTC. Its translation is CASSQGARPYNEQFF.

This chain joins TRBV6-5 and TRBJ2-7, with TRBD2 matching over 8 bases. This CDR3 region has 14 residues. CDR1 is MNHEY and CDR2 is SVGAGI in the germline V gene. Germline trimming cut 8 bases from V and 0 bases from J; bases unmatched to any gene: 6. In DNA form, the CDR3 reads TGTGCCAGCCACAAGCGGGGGAGCTCCTACGAGCAGTACTTC. Protein sequence: CASHKRGSSYEQYF.

This chain links TRBV28 with TRBJ1-1; no firm D call. The CDR3 loop spans 16 amino acids. Germline V CDR1 and CDR2: MDHEN, SYDVKM. The V end lost 5 bases, the J end lost 1 base, and 17 bases lay between the germline ends. In DNA, the CDR3 is TGTGCCAGCAGTCCCCATCGGGGAACCTGGAACACTGAAGCTTTCTTT. Protein: CASSPHRGTWNTEAFF.

V and J are TRBV5-1 and TRBJ2-2; 10 bases line up with TRBD2. J gave up 5 bases and V 2 bases, and 3 bases lay outside the gene matches. This CDR3 spans 15 amino acids. The germline V gene has CDR1 SGHRS and CDR2 YFSETQ. CDR3 protein: CASSFSGGATGELFF. CDR3 in DNA: TGCGCCAGCAGCTTCAGCGGGGGGGCGACCGGGGAGCTGTTTTTT.

V gene TRBV28 combines with J gene TRBJ1-6; D might be TRBD1 (6 bases). The CDR3 has 20 amino acids. Trimming shortened V by 5 bases and J by 8 bases, and 31 bases separated the two germline ends. The germline gives CDR1 MDHEN, CDR2 SYDVKM. The CDR3 nucleotides are TGTGCCAGCAGTAGTGGGCCGGGGCCTACGTACGGGGGCCGGCATTCACCCCTCCACTTT. Translating it yields CASSSGPGPTYGGRHSPLHF.

The chain combines TRBV7-2 with TRBJ1-2; TRBD1 aligns across 8 bases. The CDR3 sequence is 13 residues long. The J segment lost 8 bases and the V segment lost 5 bases, leaving 7 bases of the junction unmatched. Germline lookup yields CDR1 SGHTA and CDR2 FQGNSA. CDR3 residues: CASSHTGGRGYTF. The CDR3 region has the DNA TGTGCCAGCAGCCATACAGGGGGGCGCGGCTACACCTTC.

The chain recombines TRBV7-2 with TRBJ2-7, with 7 bases fitting TRBD1. CDR3 length equals 17 residues. With V trimmed by 4 bases and J by 4 bases, 16 bases remained unmatched. Germline CDR1 and CDR2: SGHTA and FQGNSA. CDR3 sequence (DNA): TGTGCCAGCAGCTACAGCCTCGGGACAGTGGGGTCTTACGAGCAGTACTTC. Translation gives CASSYSLGTVGSYEQYF. Variable domain in full (rest from reference TRBV7-2 and TRBJ2-7): GAGVSQSPSNKVTEKGKDVELRCDPISGHTALYWYRQSLGQGLEFLIYFQGNSAPDKSGLPSDRFSAERTGGSVSTLTIQRTQQEDSAVYLCASSYSLGTVGSYEQYFGPGTRLTVT.

Here the CDR3 DNA reads TGTGCCAGCAGGAGGGGCCTCCGGGAGACCCAGTACTTC. This codes for CASRRGLRETQYF. V is TRBV6-5 and J is TRBJ2-5; D may match TRBD1 or TRBD2 (5 bases each). The germline V gene encodes CDR1 MNHEY and CDR2 SVGAGI. Trimming stripped 6 bases from V and 5 bases from J, with 13 bases between. This CDR3 is 13 amino acids long.

The V and J genes are TRBV7-3 and TRBJ2-1; 11 bases agree with TRBD2. CDR1 SGHTA and CDR2 FQGTGA come from the germline V gene. This CDR3 spans 15 amino acids. Unmatched junction bases numbered 7, after V lost 4 bases and J lost 8 bases. CDR3 loop: CASSSQLAGVYEQFF. As DNA, the CDR3 is TGTGCCAGCAGCTCCCAACTAGCGGGAGTCTATGAGCAGTTCTTC.

V and J are TRBV6-1 and TRBJ1-2, with D perhaps TRBD1 (5 bases). Trimming pared 2 bases from V and 1 base from J, leaving 14 bases between. Germline assignment: CDR1 MNHNS and CDR2 SASEGT. The CDR3 spans 16 residues. The CDR3: CASSESPQGVNYGYTF. The CDR3 DNA follows: TGTGCCAGCAGTGAATCCCCCCAGGGAGTTAACTATGGCTACACCTTC.

The genes are TRBV11-3 and TRBJ2-5; a possible D gene is TRBD2 (6 bases). V shed 5 bases and J shed 3 bases, with 10 bases lying between them. The CDR3 contains 13 residues. CDR1 is SGHNT, CDR2 YENEEA, per germline. Written as DNA, the CDR3 is TGTGCCAGCAGCACCACGGGGGAAGAGACCCAGTACTTC. Translated, it gives CASSTTGEETQYF.